The present entry profiles one T cell receptor beta chain with its context. Unmatched junction bases numbered 11, after V lost 6 bases and J lost 4 bases. CDR1 is DFQATT, CDR2 SNEGSKA, per germline (reference sequence). This CDR3 is 15 amino acids long. The use of a sample-barcoded 5' primer and a J-beta primer mix characterized a second PCR of roughly 6 to 11 cycles. TCRdb passed the 5' RACE reads through MiXCR, listing each CDR3 protein once. The profile shows about 900,000 distinct CDR3 sequences, about 62% of them singletons. The record originates from a study of blood T cells in healthy people across ages.

This sequence originates from a man aged 30 to 39 in good health. Sequencing was performed on blood. The rearrangement links TRBV20-1 to TRBJ2-1; 8 bases match TRBD1. The CDR3, as DNA: TGCAGTGCAGACGCCCCGGACAGGGTGTACAATGAGCAGTTCTTC. Translation: CSADAPDRVYNEQFF.